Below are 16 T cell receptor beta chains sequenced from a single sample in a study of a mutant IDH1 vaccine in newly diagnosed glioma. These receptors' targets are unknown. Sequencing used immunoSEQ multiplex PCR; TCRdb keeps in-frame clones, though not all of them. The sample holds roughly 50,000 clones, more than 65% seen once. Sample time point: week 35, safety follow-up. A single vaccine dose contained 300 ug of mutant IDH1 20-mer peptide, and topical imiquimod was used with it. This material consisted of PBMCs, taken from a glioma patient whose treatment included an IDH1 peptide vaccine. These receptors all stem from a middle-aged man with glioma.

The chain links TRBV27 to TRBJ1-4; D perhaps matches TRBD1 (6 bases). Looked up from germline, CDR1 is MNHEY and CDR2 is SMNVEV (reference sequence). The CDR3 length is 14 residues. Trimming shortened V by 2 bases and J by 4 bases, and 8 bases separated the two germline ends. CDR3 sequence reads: CASSLRGLNEKLFF. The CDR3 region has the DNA TGTGCCAGCAGTTTACGGGGGCTTAATGAAAAACTGTTTTTT.

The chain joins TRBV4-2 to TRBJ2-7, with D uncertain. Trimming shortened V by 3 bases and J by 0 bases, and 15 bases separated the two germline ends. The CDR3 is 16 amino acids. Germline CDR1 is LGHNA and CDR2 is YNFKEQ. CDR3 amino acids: CASSHNTKGSSYEQYF. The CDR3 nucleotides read TGTGCCAGCAGCCATAACACTAAGGGAAGCTCCTACGAGCAGTACTTC.

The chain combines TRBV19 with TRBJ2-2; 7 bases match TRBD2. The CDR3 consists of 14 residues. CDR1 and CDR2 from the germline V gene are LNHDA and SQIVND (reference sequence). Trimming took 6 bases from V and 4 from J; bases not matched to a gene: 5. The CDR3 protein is CASRPRLATGELFF. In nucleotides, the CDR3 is TGTGCCAGTAGGCCCAGACTAGCCACCGGGGAGCTGTTTTTT.

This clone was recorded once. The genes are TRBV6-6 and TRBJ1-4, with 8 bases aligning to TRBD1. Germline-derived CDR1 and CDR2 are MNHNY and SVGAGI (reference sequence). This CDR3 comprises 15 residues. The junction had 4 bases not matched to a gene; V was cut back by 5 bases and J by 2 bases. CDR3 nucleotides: TGTGCCAGCAGTACAGGGGGGTACACTAATGAAAAACTGTTTTTT. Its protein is CASSTGGYTNEKLFF.

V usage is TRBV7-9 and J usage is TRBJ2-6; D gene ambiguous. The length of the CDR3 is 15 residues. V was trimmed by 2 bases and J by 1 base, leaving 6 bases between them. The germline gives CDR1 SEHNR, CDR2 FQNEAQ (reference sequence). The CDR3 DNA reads TGTGCCAGCAGCTTAAGAGTATCTGGGGCCAACGTCCTGACTTTC. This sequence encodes CASSLRVSGANVLTF.

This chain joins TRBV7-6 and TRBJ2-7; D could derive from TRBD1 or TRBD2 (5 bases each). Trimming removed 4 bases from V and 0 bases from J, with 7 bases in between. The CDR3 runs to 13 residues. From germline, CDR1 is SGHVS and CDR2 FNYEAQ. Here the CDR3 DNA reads TGTGCCAGCAGCTCCGGGACCTCCTACGAGCAGTACTTC. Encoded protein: CASSSGTSYEQYF.

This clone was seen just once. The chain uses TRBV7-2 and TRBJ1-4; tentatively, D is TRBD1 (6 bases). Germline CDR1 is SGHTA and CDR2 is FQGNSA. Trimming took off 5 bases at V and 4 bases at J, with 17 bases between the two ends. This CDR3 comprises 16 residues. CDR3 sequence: CASSPIPGRGNEKLFF. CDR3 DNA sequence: TGTGCCAGCAGCCCAATCCCGGGCAGGGGTAATGAAAAACTGTTTTTT.

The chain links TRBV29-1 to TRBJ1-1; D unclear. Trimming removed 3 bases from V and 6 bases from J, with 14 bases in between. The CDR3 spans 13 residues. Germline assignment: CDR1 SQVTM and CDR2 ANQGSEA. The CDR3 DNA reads TGCAGCGTTGATCGGCCAGAGGGCGCTGAAGCTTTCTTT. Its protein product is CSVDRPEGAEAFF.

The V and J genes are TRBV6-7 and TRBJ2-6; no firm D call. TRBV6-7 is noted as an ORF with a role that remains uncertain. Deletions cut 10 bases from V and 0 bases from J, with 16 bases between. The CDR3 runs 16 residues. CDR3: CAIHFSSSSGANVLTF. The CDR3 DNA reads TGTGCCATCCATTTCAGTTCCAGCTCTGGGGCCAACGTCCTGACTTTC.

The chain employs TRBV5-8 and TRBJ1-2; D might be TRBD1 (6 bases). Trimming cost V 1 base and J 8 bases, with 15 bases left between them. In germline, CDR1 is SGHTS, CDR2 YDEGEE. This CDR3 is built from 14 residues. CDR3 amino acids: CASSLHEQGRGYTF. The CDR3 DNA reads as TGTGCCAGCAGCTTGCATGAACAGGGTCGAGGCTACACCTTC. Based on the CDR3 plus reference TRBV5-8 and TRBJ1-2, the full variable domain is EAGVTQSPTHLIKTRGQQATLRCSPISGHTSVYWYQQALGLGLQFLLWYDEGEERNRGNFPPRFSGRQFPNYSSELNVNALELEDSALYLCASSLHEQGRGYTFGSGTRLTVV.

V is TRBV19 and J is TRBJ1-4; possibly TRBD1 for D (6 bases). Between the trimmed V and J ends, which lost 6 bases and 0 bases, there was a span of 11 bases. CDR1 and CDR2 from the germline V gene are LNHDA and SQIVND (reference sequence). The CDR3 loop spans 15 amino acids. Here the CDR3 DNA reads TGTGCCAGTAGCTGGGGGACAACAACTAATGAAAAACTGTTTTTT. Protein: CASSWGTTTNEKLFF.

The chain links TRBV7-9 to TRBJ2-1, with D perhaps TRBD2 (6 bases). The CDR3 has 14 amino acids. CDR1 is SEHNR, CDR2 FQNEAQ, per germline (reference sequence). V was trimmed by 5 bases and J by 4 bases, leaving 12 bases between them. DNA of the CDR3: TGTGCCAGCAGCCCCGTCGGGGGTTACAATGAGCAGTTCTTC. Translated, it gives CASSPVGGYNEQFF. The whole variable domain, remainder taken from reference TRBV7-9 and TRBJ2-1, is DTGVSQNPRHKITKRGQNVTFRCDPISEHNRLYWYRQTLGQGPEFLTYFQNEAQLEKSRLLSDRFSAERPKGSFSTLEIQRTEQGDSAMYLCASSPVGGYNEQFFGPGTRLTVL.

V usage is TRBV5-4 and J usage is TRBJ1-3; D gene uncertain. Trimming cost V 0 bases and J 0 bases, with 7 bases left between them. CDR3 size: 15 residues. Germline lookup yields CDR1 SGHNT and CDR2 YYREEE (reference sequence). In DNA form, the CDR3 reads TGTGCCAGCAGCTTGGGAGGAACCTCTGGAAACACCATATATTTT. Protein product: CASSLGGTSGNTIYF.

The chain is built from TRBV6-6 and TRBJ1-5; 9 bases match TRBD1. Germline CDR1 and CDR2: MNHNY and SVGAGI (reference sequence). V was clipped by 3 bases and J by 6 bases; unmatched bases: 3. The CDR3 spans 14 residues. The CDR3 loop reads CASSYWDRAQPQHF. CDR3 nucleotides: TGTGCCAGCAGTTATTGGGACAGGGCTCAGCCCCAGCATTTT.

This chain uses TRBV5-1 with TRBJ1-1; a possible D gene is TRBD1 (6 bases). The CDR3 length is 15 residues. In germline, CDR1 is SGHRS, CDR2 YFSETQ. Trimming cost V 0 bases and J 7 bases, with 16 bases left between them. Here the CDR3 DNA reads TGCGCCAGCAGCTTGGCACAGGGAGATGGGATTGAAGCTTTCTTT. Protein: CASSLAQGDGIEAFF.

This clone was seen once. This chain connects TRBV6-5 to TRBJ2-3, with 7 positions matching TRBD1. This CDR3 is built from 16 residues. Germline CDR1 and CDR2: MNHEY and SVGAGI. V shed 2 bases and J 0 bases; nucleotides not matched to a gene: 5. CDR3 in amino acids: CASSYATGSSTDTQYF. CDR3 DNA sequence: TGTGCCAGCAGTTACGCGACAGGGTCTAGCACAGATACGCAGTATTTT.